Below, 26 T cell receptor beta chains from the same sample are listed, as sequenced in a study of shared clonotypes between healthy human individuals. Naive CD8 cells were CD45RO-negative, positively selected for CCR7, excluding terminally differentiated effector memory CD45RA+ cells. The data were produced by immunoSEQ multiplex PCR, yet TCRdb's version contains in-frame clones alone and is incomplete. The sample includes about 820,000 clones, more than 85% seen only once; the top ten take around 24%. Sequenced sample: naive CD8+ T cells sorted from blood. These receptors originate from a man younger than 45 in good health.

This chain connects TRBV29-1 to TRBJ2-7; D is uncertain. Deletions cut 1 base from V and 0 bases from J, with 13 bases between. CDR1 is SQVTM and CDR2 is ANQGSEA in the germline V gene. This CDR3 has 15 residues. Here the CDR3 reads CSVEVPGKSSYEQYF. The CDR3 DNA follows: TGCAGCGTTGAAGTTCCGGGCAAAAGCTCCTACGAGCAGTACTTC.

In DNA form, the CDR3 reads TGTGCCAGCAGTTTGACTAGCGGGAGTGAGACCCAGTACTTC. Amino acids: CASSLTSGSETQYF. The chain combines TRBV13 with TRBJ2-5, with 12 bases matching TRBD2. The CDR3 is made up of 14 amino acids. CDR1 is PRHDT, CDR2 FYEKMQ, per germline (reference sequence). V lost 6 bases to trimming and J lost 5 bases; unmatched junction nucleotides: 4.

The chain is built from TRBV5-4 and TRBJ2-1; 10 nucleotides line up with TRBD2. The CDR3 is made up of 19 amino acids. CDR1 SGHNT and CDR2 YYREEE come from the germline V gene (reference sequence). The ends lost 0 bases at V and 4 bases at J; junction bases unmatched: 13. CDR3 nucleotides: TGTGCCAGCAGCTTGGGTCCAGCGGGAGGGCCTGCGAAATACAATGAGCAGTTCTTC. Protein product: CASSLGPAGGPAKYNEQFF.

V is TRBV4-1 and J is TRBJ1-3; TRBD1 matches 8 bases. The V segment lost 1 base and the J segment 9 bases; nucleotides outside the gene matches: 17. The CDR3 is made up of 18 amino acids. Germline V gene lookup returns CDR1 MGHRA and CDR2 YSYEKL. CDR3 residues: CASSQGPGGALGITTIYF. CDR3 DNA: TGCGCCAGCAGCCAAGGACCAGGGGGCGCGTTAGGAATCACCACCATATATTTT.

The rearrangement joins TRBV27 to TRBJ2-7; TRBD2 matches 11 bases. CDR3 size: 17 residues. J was trimmed by 4 bases and V by 6 bases; bases with no gene match: 14. Germline V gives CDR1 MNHEY, CDR2 SMNVEV (reference sequence). The CDR3 loop is CASSKAGASGRKYEQYF. The CDR3 nucleotides are TGTGCCAGCAGCAAGGCGGGTGCTAGCGGGAGGAAATACGAGCAGTACTTC.

The gene calls are TRBV29-1 and TRBJ1-1; 7 bases are a match to TRBD1. Germline V lookup: CDR1 SQVTM, CDR2 ANQGSEA. CDR3 size: 12 residues. V lost 1 base to trimming and J lost 6 bases; unmatched junction nucleotides: 2. The CDR3 sequence: CSVEGRGAEAFF. The DNA of the CDR3 is TGCAGCGTTGAAGGCAGGGGGGCTGAAGCTTTCTTT.

This chain joins TRBV23-1 and TRBJ1-1; D call uncertain. TRBV23-1 is identified as an open reading frame with a role that is uncertain. The CDR3 has 14 residues. Deletions cut 0 bases from V and 0 bases from J, with 5 bases between. As DNA, the CDR3 is TGCGCCAGCAGTCAATCGGCAGTGAACACTGAAGCTTTCTTT. Encoded protein: CASSQSAVNTEAFF.

V is TRBV4-2 and J is TRBJ1-5, with a weak D call TRBD1 (5 bases). CDR1 and CDR2 (germline): LGHNA, YNFKEQ. This CDR3 has 16 amino acids. Deletions cut 2 bases from V and 4 bases from J, with 15 bases between. The DNA for the CDR3 is TGTGCCAGCAGCCAACCGACAGAGGGTGGGAATCAGCCCCAGCATTTT. Protein: CASSQPTEGGNQPQHF.

The chain is built from TRBV7-9 and TRBJ2-5; weak D call: TRBD1 (5 bases). This CDR3 spans 14 amino acids. CDR1 and CDR2 from the germline V gene are SEHNR and FQNEAQ (reference sequence). Trimming took off 2 bases at V and 0 bases at J, with 7 bases between the two ends. CDR3 sequence (DNA): TGTGCCAGCAGCTTAAGGGGCCACCAAGAGACCCAGTACTTC. The encoded protein is CASSLRGHQETQYF. Variable domain in full (rest from reference TRBV7-9 and TRBJ2-5): DTGVSQNPRHKITKRGQNVTFRCDPISEHNRLYWYRQTLGQGPEFLTYFQNEAQLEKSRLLSDRFSAERPKGSFSTLEIQRTEQGDSAMYLCASSLRGHQETQYFGPGTRLLVL.

This chain uses TRBV7-9 with TRBJ2-1; D call uncertain. The V and J ends lost 1 base and 10 bases respectively, with 11 bases between them. Germline V gene sequence: CDR1 SEHNR, CDR2 FQNEAQ (reference sequence). The CDR3 length is 13 residues. CDR3 DNA: TGTGCCAGCAGCTTAGTATCTCTGGGGGAGCAGTTCTTC. The encoded protein is CASSLVSLGEQFF.

The chain employs TRBV28 and TRBJ2-7; D possibly corresponds to TRBD2 (6 bases). V lost 7 bases and J lost 0, with 10 bases in between. CDR3 length equals 13 residues. Germline V CDR1 and CDR2: MDHEN, SYDVKM. CDR3 DNA sequence: TGTGCCAGCACCGGCGGGACCTCCTACGAGCAGTACTTC. It translates to CASTGGTSYEQYF.

The chain uses TRBV15 and TRBJ1-1; TRBD1 agrees at 8 bases. This CDR3 is 16 amino acids long. The trim removed 3 bases at V and 3 bases at J, leaving 9 bases unmatched. Germline assignment: CDR1 LNHNV and CDR2 YYDKDF (reference sequence). CDR3 sequence reads: CATSRAWTGSDTEAFF. CDR3 coding DNA: TGTGCCACCAGCAGGGCCTGGACAGGGTCCGACACTGAAGCTTTCTTT.

On this clone: One end of the junction varies from germline; a read error may be responsible. Different DNA sequences within this sample yield the same CDR3. This chain connects TRBV20-1 to TRBJ2-7; D ambiguous. Looked up from germline, CDR1 is DFQATT and CDR2 is SNEGSKA (reference sequence). The CDR3 contains 11 residues. CDR3 residues: CSARDGYEQYF. DNA for the CDR3: TGCAGTGCCAGAGACGGATACGAGCAGTACTTC.

The gene calls are TRBV29-1 and TRBJ2-3; 7 bases agree with TRBD2. This CDR3 has 15 residues. CDR1 and CDR2 (germline): SQVTM, ANQGSEA. V was clipped by 1 base and J by 4 bases; unmatched bases: 8. The CDR3 sequence is CSVEALADEPDTQYF. The CDR3 nucleotides are TGCAGCGTTGAAGCTCTAGCGGATGAGCCAGATACGCAGTATTTT.

In DNA form, the CDR3 reads TGTGCCAGCAGCTTTGAAAGGGGATCCTTTCCTACCTATGGCTACACCTTC. It encodes CASSFERGSFPTYGYTF. This chain uses TRBV5-6 with TRBJ1-2; perhaps TRBD1 as D (5 bases). CDR1 and CDR2 (germline): SGHDT, YYEEEE. The CDR3 has 17 residues. V was shortened by 2 bases and J by 4 bases, with 21 bases between the two germline ends.

The CDR3 region has the DNA TGTGCCAGTTACAGACCTGGGACAGACTATGGCTACACCTTC. Translation: CASYRPGTDYGYTF. The chain is built from TRBV19 and TRBJ1-2; TRBD1 matches 7 bases. This CDR3 region has 14 residues. Germline V lookup: CDR1 LNHDA, CDR2 SQIVND (reference sequence). The V segment lost 8 bases and the J segment 3 bases; nucleotides outside the gene matches: 9. The whole variable domain, filled in from reference TRBV19 and TRBJ1-2, reads DGGITQSPKYLFRKEGQNVTLSCEQNLNHDAMYWYRQDPGQGLRLIYYSQIVNDFQKGDIAEGYSVSREKKESFPLTVTSAQKNPTAFYLCASYRPGTDYGYTFGSGTRLTVV.

The chain recombines TRBV5-6 with TRBJ2-7; TRBD1 aligns across 7 bases. J was trimmed by 4 bases and V by 5 bases; bases with no gene match: 9. There are 14 residues in the CDR3. Germline V gene lookup returns CDR1 SGHDT and CDR2 YYEEEE. The DNA for the CDR3 is TGTGCCAGCAGTCAGGGACAGTCGGTATACGAGCAGTACTTC. It codes for CASSQGQSVYEQYF.

The sample holds one count of this clone. No DNA is shown, since the ends of the CDR3 on it are uncertain; the CDR3 is the one TCRdb lists. The gene calls are TRBV28 and TRBJ1-2. From germline, CDR1 is MDHEN and CDR2 SYDVKM. The CDR3 is 18 residues long, ends included. The CDR3 is CASGQVLTMATPSVVSTF.

This chain uses TRBV6-1 with TRBJ2-7; unclear D gene. Trimming removed 4 bases from V and 3 bases from J, with 10 bases in between. This CDR3 contains 13 residues. CDR1 MNHNS and CDR2 SASEGT come from the germline V gene. This CDR3 is CASSVGSFYEQYF. The CDR3 DNA reads as TGTGCCAGCAGTGTAGGGTCATTCTACGAGCAGTACTTC.

This clone was picked up one time. The chain combines TRBV27 with TRBJ2-5; 8 bases align to TRBD1. This CDR3 has 13 residues. V lost 7 bases and J lost 4; bases outside the gene matches: 5. Germline V gene data show CDR1 as MNHEY and CDR2 as SMNVEV (reference sequence). The DNA of the CDR3 is TGTGCCAGCACGGACGGACAGGGAGAGACCCAGTACTTC. Translating it yields CASTDGQGETQYF.

This chain joins TRBV7-9 and TRBJ1-3; a weak D match, TRBD1 (5 bases). The CDR3 has 16 residues. Germline V gene sequence: CDR1 SEHNR, CDR2 FQNEAQ (reference sequence). V lost 0 bases and J lost 3, with 12 bases in between. CDR3 protein: CASSLARVRDGNTIYF. In nucleotides, the CDR3 is TGTGCCAGCAGCTTAGCGCGGGTCAGGGATGGAAACACCATATATTTT.

V usage is TRBV27 and J usage is TRBJ1-5, with D possibly being TRBD1 (5 bases). V lost 6 bases, J lost 3 bases, and 12 bases lay in between. Germline lookup yields CDR1 MNHEY and CDR2 SMNVEV (reference sequence). The CDR3 runs 14 residues. CDR3 region: CASRKNRLNQPQHF. The CDR3 nucleotides read TGTGCCAGCAGGAAAAACAGGCTCAATCAGCCCCAGCATTTT.

A remark on this clone: The same CDR3 also results from other DNA sequences found in this sample. The chain recombines TRBV5-1 with TRBJ2-7; D is unresolved. Germline CDR1 SGHRS, CDR2 YFSETQ. The CDR3 is 13 residues long. V lost 0 bases to trimming and J lost 1 base, with 5 bases between them. CDR3 bases: TGCGCCAGCAGCTTGGACACTTCCTACGAGCAGTACTTC. Protein product: CASSLDTSYEQYF. Full variable domain (rest looked up from reference TRBV5-1 and TRBJ2-7): KAGVTQTPRYLIKTRGQQVTLSCSPISGHRSVSWYQQTPGQGLQFLFEYFSETQRNKGNFPGRFSGRQFSNSRSEMNVSTLELGDSALYLCASSLDTSYEQYFGPGTRLTVT.

V gene TRBV27 combines with J gene TRBJ2-7; 11 bases map to TRBD2. The CDR3 is made up of 14 amino acids. Per the germline V gene, CDR1 is MNHEY and CDR2 is SMNVEV (reference sequence). V was pared by 3 bases and J by 5 bases, with 3 bases of the junction left unmatched. The CDR3 protein is CASSFGTSGNEQYF. The CDR3, as DNA: TGTGCCAGCAGTTTCGGGACTAGCGGTAACGAGCAGTACTTC.

The chain is built from TRBV28 and TRBJ2-7; 7 bases map to TRBD2. Germline lookup yields CDR1 MDHEN and CDR2 SYDVKM. Unmatched junction bases numbered 3, after V lost 4 bases and J lost 6 bases. CDR3 length equals 12 residues. Written as DNA, the CDR3 is TGTGCCAGCAGTTGGGAGGGAAGCGAGCAGTACTTC. This sequence encodes CASSWEGSEQYF.

The rearrangement links TRBV7-9 to TRBJ2-3; no clear D. The V end was cut by 4 bases, the J end by 2 bases, with 10 bases between. Germline CDR1 SEHNR, CDR2 FQNEAQ (reference sequence). This CDR3 has 14 residues. As DNA, the CDR3 is TGTGCCAGCAGCTGGTCGCTGTTCACAGATACGCAGTATTTT. Encoded protein: CASSWSLFTDTQYF.